This is a list of T cell receptor beta chains from one sample in a study of metastatic and nonmetastatic thyroid tumors. TCRdb reassembled clones from the PCR reads with MiXCR. The data hold tens of thousands of clones, with 20% to 25% observed a single time. Sequencing used tumor tissue. The receptors here all came from a female donor with papillary thyroid cancer or a benign thyroid nodule (not recorded which). Some clones in this sample may be carry-over from other donors' samples. CDR3s include the opening cysteine and the closing phenylalanine or tryptophan. A D gene is named only where the DNA matches it firmly. Not every row has a clone size; where given, it reads once, few, many or a size class.

j_call clone_size d_call v_call cdr3_nt cdr3_aa
TRBJ2-7 medium-sized TRBD1 TRBV6-1 TGTGCCAGCAGGGGGACAGGGGGCTACGAGCAGTACTTC CASRGTGGYEQYF
TRBJ2-7 medium-sized - TRBV27 TGTGCCAGCAGTTTAGCGTCCAGGGCCCACGAGCAGTACTTC CASSLASRAHEQYF
TRBJ2-7 - - TRBV6-2/TRBV6-3 TGTGCCAGCAGTTACTCTAGTAGCGGCTCCTACGAGCAGTACTTC CASSYSSSGSYEQYF
TRBJ1-5 - - TRBV3-1 TGTGCCAGCAGCCTCTGGGGACAGCCCCAGCATTTT CASSLWGQPQHF
TRBJ2-1 many TRBD2 TRBV29-1 TGCAGCGTTGGCGGGAGACTATTCAATGAGCAGTTCTTC CSVGGRLFNEQFF
TRBJ2-5 many TRBD1 TRBV6-1 TGTGCCAGCAGTGTTGTAGGGACAGGGGGCCGTGAGACCCAGTACTTC CASSVVGTGGRETQYF
TRBJ2-7 - TRBD1 TRBV20-1 TGCAGTGCCGGAGACAGGGGGCTGTACGAGCAGTACTTC CSAGDRGLYEQYF
TRBJ1-3 - - TRBV3-1 TGTGCCAGCAGCCAAACCGGAAACACCATATATTTT CASSQTGNTIYF
TRBJ2-1 many TRBD2 TRBV6-1 TGTGCCAGCAGTGGGGCACTAGCGGGAGCTTATGAGCAGTTCTTC CASSGALAGAYEQFF
TRBJ1-1 many - TRBV3-1 TGTGCCAGCAGCCATCGGGTATTGAACACTGAAGCTTTCTTT CASSHRVLNTEAFF
TRBJ1-2 - - TRBV11-2 TGTGCCAGCAGCTCTACCCCGACAGCTAACTATGGCTACACCTTC CASSSTPTANYGYTF
TRBJ2-3 - - TRBV20-1 TGCAGTGCTGCCCCCCGACAGGTTAGCACAGATACGCAGTATTTT CSAAPRQVSTDTQYF
TRBJ1-1 - TRBD1 TRBV5-1 TGCGCCAGCAGCTTGGACGGGACAGCCAACACTGAAGCTTTCTTT CASSLDGTANTEAFF
TRBJ2-5 many - TRBV5-1 TGCGCCAGCAGCCGTACCGGGGCCCGGCAAGAGACCCAGTACTTC CASSRTGARQETQYF
TRBJ2-7 - TRBD2 TRBV5-1 TGCGCCAGCAGCTTGGCCCTAGCGGGCGGCGAGCAGTACTTC CASSLALAGGEQYF
TRBJ1-5 many - TRBV10-2 TGCGCCAGCGCTGGGACCTCCGTGCCCCAGCATTTT CASAGTSVPQHF
TRBJ2-7 many - TRBV4-1 TGCGCCAGCAGCCAAGATCGGACTTTATTGGACGAGCAGTACTTC CASSQDRTLLDEQYF
TRBJ2-2 medium-sized - TRBV5-1 TGCGCCAGCAGCAGGGACTCGGGGACCGGGGAGCTGTTTTTT CASSRDSGTGELFF
TRBJ1-4 many - TRBV12-3/TRBV12-4 TGTGCCAGCAGTCGCCGGGTGGGGACTAATGAAAAACTGTTTTTT CASSRRVGTNEKLFF
TRBJ2-5 many TRBD2 TRBV6-1 TGTGCCAGCAGTTTCCTAGCGGGGGGGCGGGAGACCCAGTACTTC CASSFLAGGRETQYF
TRBJ1-1 many - TRBV7-2 TGTGCCAGCAGCTTAAGGGTCCAGAACACTGAAGCTTTCTTT CASSLRVQNTEAFF
TRBJ2-3 medium-sized - TRBV6-1 TGTGCCAGCAGTGACCCGTTTGGGGAGACAGATACGCAGTATTTT CASSDPFGETDTQYF
TRBJ1-5 - - TRBV3-1 TGTGCCAGCAGCCAAGGGAGTAGAGGAACCAATCAGCCCCAGCATTTT CASSQGSRGTNQPQHF
TRBJ2-1 - TRBD2 TRBV10-2 TGCGCCAGCAGTGAGTCTGGGGGGGACGAGCGGCAGTTCTTC CASSESGGDERQFF
TRBJ1-1 many - TRBV11-2 TGTGCCAGCAGCTCGGGCCGCGGAGCTTTCTTT CASSSGRGAFF
TRBJ2-5 many - TRBV7-9 TGTGCCAGCAGCCAAGAGACCCAGTACTTC CASSQETQYF
TRBJ2-3 many - TRBV4-2 TGTGCCAGCAGCCCCAAATACTCGCGGCCCACAGATACGCAGTATTTT CASSPKYSRPTDTQYF
TRBJ2-5 - TRBD2 TRBV20-1 TGCAGTGCTAGAGAAGGCTTTAGCGGGAGGGCCGGAGAGACCCAGTACTTC CSAREGFSGRAGETQYF
TRBJ2-5 - - TRBV7-3 TGTGCCAGCAGCTTATATGGGACCCAAGAGACCCAGTACTTC CASSLYGTQETQYF
TRBJ1-5 - TRBD1 TRBV20-1 TGCAGTGCTAGAAAACAGGGGGCCAATCAGCCCCAGCATTTT CSARKQGANQPQHF
TRBJ2-5 few TRBD2 TRBV6-1 TGTGCCAGCAGTGAGTGGGGCGGGGGGAACCAAGAGAACCAGTACTTC CASSEWGGGNQENQYF
TRBJ2-5 many TRBD1 TRBV2 TGTGCCAGCAGTGCCGGGACAGGGGGCACTGAGACCCAGTACTTC CASSAGTGGTETQYF
TRBJ1-4 - - TRBV4-1 TGCGCCAGCAGCCAGGCCGTTGCAACTAATGAAAAACTGTTTTTT CASSQAVATNEKLFF
TRBJ2-1 many - TRBV9 TGTGCCAGCAGCGTAGGACTAGAGACGAACCATGAGCAGTTCTTC CASSVGLETNHEQFF
TRBJ1-1 - - TRBV20-1 TGCAGTGCTAGAGACGACGAGGGGGGGCTCGTGTTCTTT CSARDDEGGLVFF
TRBJ2-3 - TRBD2 TRBV7-6 TGTGCCAGCAGCTTAGGAGGCGGGAGAGTGCAGTATTTT CASSLGGGRVQYF
TRBJ2-5 few - TRBV6-1 TGTGCCAGCACCAGGAGTTCGCACCAATATACCCAGTACTTC CASTRSSHQYTQYF
TRBJ1-2 many - TRBV4-1 TGCGCCAGCAGCCAAGATCAGGCAGGGTTCTATGGCTACACCTTC CASSQDQAGFYGYTF
TRBJ1-5 - - TRBV7-2 TGTGCCAGCAGCCCCAGGGCGGGGCCCCAGCATTTT CASSPRAGPQHF
TRBJ2-7 - - TRBV6-1 TGTGCCAGCATGCTAGGAAACGAGCAGTACTTC CASMLGNEQYF
TRBJ1-1 many - TRBV7-2 TGTGCCAGCAGCTTAGATTCTTCAGGGGCAAAAGCTTTCTTT CASSLDSSGAKAFF
TRBJ1-1 - - TRBV5-1 TGCGCCAGCAGCTTGGGACCGGAGACTGAAGCTTTCTTT CASSLGPETEAFF
TRBJ2-7 many - TRBV20-1 TGCAGTGCTAGCGGGGGATACGAGCAGTACTTC CSASGGYEQYF
TRBJ1-3 - TRBD1 TRBV6-5 TGTGCCAGCAGGTTAATGACAGGGTCCGGAAACACCACATATTTT CASRLMTGSGNTTYF
TRBJ2-1 few - TRBV12-3/TRBV12-4 TGTGCCAGCAGTTACTCTTACCAAACCAATGAGCAGTTCTTC CASSYSYQTNEQFF
TRBJ1-3 - - TRBV7-2 TGTGCCAGCAGCTTAGAGGTCTACTCTGGAAACACCATATATTTT CASSLEVYSGNTIYF
TRBJ2-1 - - TRBV6-2/TRBV6-3 TGTGCCAGCAGTTGTCTAGGGGGGTGGCCCAATGAGCAGTTCTTC CASSCLGGWPNEQFF
TRBJ1-2 medium-sized - TRBV20-1 TGCAGTGGCCGGAGGGGGGCAGAGGGCTACACCTTC CSGRRGAEGYTF
TRBJ1-2 few - TRBV6-1 TGTGCCAGCAGTGAAGCTGCAGGCTCTTATGGCTACACCTTC CASSEAAGSYGYTF
TRBJ2-5 - - TRBV27 TGTGCCAGCAGTTTAGAGGGGTCGGGAGAGACCCAGTACTTC CASSLEGSGETQYF
TRBJ2-5 - - TRBV5-1 TGCGCCAGCAGCCGTGGCCCCTGGGCTCAAGAGACCCAGTACTTC CASSRGPWAQETQYF